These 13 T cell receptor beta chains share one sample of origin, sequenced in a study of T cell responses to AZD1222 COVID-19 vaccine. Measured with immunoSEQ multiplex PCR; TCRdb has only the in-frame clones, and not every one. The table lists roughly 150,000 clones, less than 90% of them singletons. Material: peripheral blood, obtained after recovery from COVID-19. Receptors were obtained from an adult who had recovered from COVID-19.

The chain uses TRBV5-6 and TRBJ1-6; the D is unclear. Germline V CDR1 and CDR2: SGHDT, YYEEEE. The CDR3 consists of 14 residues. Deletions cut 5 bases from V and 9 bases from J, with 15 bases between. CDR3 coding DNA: TGTGCCAGCAGGGAACGGGGTGTAGGTTCACCCCTCCACTTT. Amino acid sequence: CASRERGVGSPLHF. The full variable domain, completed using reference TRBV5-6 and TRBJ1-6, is DAGVTQSPTHLIKTRGQQVTLRCSPKSGHDTVSWYQQALGQGPQFIFQYYEEEERQRGNFPDRFSGHQFPNYSSELNVNALLLGDSALYLCASRERGVGSPLHFGNGTRLTVT.

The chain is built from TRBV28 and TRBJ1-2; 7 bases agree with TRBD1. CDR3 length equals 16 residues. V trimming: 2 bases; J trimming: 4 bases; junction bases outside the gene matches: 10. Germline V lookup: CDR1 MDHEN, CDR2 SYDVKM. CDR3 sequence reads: CASSLRQGNLGYGYTF. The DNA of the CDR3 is TGTGCCAGCAGTTTAAGACAGGGAAACCTCGGCTATGGCTACACCTTC.

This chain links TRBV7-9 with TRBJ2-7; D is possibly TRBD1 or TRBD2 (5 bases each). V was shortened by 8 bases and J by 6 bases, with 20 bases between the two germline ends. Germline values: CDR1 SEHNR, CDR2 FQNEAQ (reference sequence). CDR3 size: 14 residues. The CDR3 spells CASSLGRARSEQYF. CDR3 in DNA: TGTGCCAGCTCCCTGGGGCGGGCGAGAAGCGAGCAGTACTTC.

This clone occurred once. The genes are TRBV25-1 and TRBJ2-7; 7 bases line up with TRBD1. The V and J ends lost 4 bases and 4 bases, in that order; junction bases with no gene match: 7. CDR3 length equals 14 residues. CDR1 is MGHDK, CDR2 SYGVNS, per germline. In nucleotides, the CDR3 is TGTGCCAGCAGTGTCACAGGGGTGGAGTACGAGCAGTACTTC. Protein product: CASSVTGVEYEQYF.

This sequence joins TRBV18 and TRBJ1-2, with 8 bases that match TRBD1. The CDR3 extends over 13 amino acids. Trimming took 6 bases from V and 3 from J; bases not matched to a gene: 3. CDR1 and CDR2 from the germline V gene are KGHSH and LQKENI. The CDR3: CASSEDRDYGYTF. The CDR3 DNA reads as TGTGCCAGCTCCGAGGACAGGGACTATGGCTACACCTTC.

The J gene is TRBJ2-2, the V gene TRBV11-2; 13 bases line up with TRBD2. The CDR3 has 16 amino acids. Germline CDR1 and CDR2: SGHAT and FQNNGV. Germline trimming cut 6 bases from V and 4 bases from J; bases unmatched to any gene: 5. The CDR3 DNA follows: TGTGCCAGCAGGCGGACTAGCGGGAGTACCACCGGGGAGCTGTTTTTT. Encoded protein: CASRRTSGSTTGELFF.

The CDR3 DNA follows: TGTGCCAGCAGTGTCAGGGCGGGAGACGCGGGCACAGATACGCAGTATTTT. Its translation: CASSVRAGDAGTDTQYF. The chain uses TRBV2 and TRBJ2-3; 7 positions agree with TRBD2. This CDR3 has 17 amino acids. Trimming at V came to 4 bases and at J to 1 base, leaving 11 bases not matched to a gene. Germline lookup yields CDR1 SNHLY and CDR2 FYNNEI.

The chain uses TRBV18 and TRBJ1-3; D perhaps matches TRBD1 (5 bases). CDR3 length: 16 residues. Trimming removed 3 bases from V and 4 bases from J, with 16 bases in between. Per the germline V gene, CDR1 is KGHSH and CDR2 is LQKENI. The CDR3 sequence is CASSPINDRLGNTIYF. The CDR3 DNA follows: TGTGCCAGCTCACCTATTAACGACAGACTCGGAAACACCATATATTTT.

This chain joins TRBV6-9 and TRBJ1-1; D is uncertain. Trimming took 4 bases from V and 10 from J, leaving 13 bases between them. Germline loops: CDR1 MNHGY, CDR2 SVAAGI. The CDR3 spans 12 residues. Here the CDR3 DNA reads TGTGCCAGCAGTTCGCTGGGCGGGCGAGCTTTCTTT. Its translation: CASSSLGGRAFF.

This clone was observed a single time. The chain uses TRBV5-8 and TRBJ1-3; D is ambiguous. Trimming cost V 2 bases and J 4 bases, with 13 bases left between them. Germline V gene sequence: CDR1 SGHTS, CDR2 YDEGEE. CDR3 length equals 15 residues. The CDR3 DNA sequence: TGTGCCAGCAGCTTCCGTCCGGGATCCGGAAACACCATATATTTT. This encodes CASSFRPGSGNTIYF.

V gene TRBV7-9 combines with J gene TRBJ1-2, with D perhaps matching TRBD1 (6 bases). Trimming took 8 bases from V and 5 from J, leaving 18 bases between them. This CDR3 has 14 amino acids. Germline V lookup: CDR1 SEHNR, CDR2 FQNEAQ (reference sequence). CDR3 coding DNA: TGTGCCAGCGGCATAGATAGGGGGTTGTATGGCTACACCTTC. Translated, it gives CASGIDRGLYGYTF.

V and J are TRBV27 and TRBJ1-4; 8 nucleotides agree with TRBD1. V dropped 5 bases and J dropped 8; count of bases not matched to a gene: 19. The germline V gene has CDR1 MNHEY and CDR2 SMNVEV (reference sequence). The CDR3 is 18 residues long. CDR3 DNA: TGTGCCAGCAGTCCCCTTGTGGGACAGGCCTCGACGAAGGAAAAACTGTTTTTT. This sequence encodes CASSPLVGQASTKEKLFF.

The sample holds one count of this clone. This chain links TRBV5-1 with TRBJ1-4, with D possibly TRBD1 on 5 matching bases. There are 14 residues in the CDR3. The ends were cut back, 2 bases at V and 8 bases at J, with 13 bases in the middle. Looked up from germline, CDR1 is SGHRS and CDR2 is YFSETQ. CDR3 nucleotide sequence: TGCGCCAGCAGCTTAATAGGGGCCAAGGAAAAACTGTTTTTT. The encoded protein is CASSLIGAKEKLFF.